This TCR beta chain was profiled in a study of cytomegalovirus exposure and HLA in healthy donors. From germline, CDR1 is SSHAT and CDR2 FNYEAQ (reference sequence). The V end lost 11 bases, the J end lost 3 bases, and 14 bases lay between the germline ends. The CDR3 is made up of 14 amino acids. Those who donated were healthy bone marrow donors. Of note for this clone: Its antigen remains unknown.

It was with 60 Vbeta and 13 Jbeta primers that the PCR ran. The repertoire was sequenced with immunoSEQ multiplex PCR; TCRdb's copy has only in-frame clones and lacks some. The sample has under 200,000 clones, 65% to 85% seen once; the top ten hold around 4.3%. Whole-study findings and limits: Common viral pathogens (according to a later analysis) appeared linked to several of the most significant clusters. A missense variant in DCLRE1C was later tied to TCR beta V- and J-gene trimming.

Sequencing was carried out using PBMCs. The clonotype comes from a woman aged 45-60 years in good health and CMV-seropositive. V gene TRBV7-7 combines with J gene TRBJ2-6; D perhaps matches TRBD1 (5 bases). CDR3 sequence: CAGLRGGGANVLTF. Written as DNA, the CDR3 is TGTGCCGGGTTAAGGGGCGGTGGGGCCAACGTCCTGACTTTC.